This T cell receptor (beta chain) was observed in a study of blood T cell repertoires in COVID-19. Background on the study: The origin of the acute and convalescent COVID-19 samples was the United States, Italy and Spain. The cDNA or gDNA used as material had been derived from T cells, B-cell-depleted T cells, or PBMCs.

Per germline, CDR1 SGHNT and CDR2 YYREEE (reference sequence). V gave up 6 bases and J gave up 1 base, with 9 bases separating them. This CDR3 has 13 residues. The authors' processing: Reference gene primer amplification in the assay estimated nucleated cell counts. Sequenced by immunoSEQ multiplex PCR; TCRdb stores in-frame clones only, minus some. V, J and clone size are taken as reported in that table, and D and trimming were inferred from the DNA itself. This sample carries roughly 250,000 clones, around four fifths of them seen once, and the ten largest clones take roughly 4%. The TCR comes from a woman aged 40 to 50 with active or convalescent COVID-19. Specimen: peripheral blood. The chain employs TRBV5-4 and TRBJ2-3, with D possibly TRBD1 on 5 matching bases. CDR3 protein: CASIFRGTDTQYF. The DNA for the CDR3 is TGTGCCAGCATCTTCAGGGGCACAGATACGCAGTATTTT.